This T cell receptor (beta chain) appears in the sequencing data of a study of tissue T cells after allogeneic stem cell transplantation (dated by TCRdb to between 2020 and 2023). About the investigation overall: Over an approximately 3-year period, about 7 adult allo-HCT recipients with steroid-refractory GVHD were prospectively enrolled in a research-autopsy study. The study profiled TCR beta repertoires in many tissues obtained from research autopsies of patients with and without GVHD, and also in mouse models of GVHD. For viably preserved blood and marrow, CD3+ T cells were flow-sorted when cell numbers permitted, and smaller samples went directly to DNA extraction. All GVHD patients had gastrointestinal GVHD and received several lines of GVHD-directed therapy; five or six also had skin involvement. Every GVHD patient got a graft from a donor, with four grafts unmodified and three CD34-selected to deplete T cells. The human arm was a prospective observational study without blinding or randomization. About 5 GVHD patients had pre-transplant PBMCs available, and those PBMCs were of recipient origin.

The receptor library was made with the immunoSEQ multiplex PCR assay. TCRbeta CDR3 sequencing was performed at survey depth by Adaptive Biotechnologies, and CDR3 sequences, V/J genes, productive frequency and template counts were reported. Amplification of TCR beta CDR3 regions started from genomic DNA instead of RNA. The authors' pipeline ran thus. Jensen-Shannon divergence was used to quantify pairwise repertoire overlap between tissues, with a value of 1 indicating complete divergence and a value of 0 indicating identical repertoires. Tissues were grouped by single-linkage agglomerative hierarchical clustering of pairwise JSD values, and the clustering results were shown as dendrograms. GLIPH2 was applied to all patient samples using simulation_depth 1000, kmer_min_depth 3, and cdr3_length_cutoff 8, and only groups with more than two unique CDR3s were retained. A standardized tissue-overlap score extrapolated Jaccard GLIPH-group overlap across patients to a standard repertoire size of 1000 clones. Associations of diversity with clinical or experimental variables used linear mixed-effect models with tissue fixed effects and individual random effects. Held by TCRdb, this immuneACCESS table contains in-frame sequences only and omits some clones. Under half of the omission traces to an unresolved V gene where checked; the cause of the rest is unknown. V, J and clone size are taken as reported in that table, and D and trimming were inferred from the DNA itself. In this sample the table shows 35,000 to 50,000 clones, roughly 92% of which occur a single time. 3.8% of the sample is in the top ten clones.

The CDR3, cysteine through phenylalanine, is 15 amino acids long. Just the 45-base CDR3 DNA is kept, in frame starting at base 1. Trimming costs V 4 bases and J 4 bases, and their ends lie 20 bases apart. Taken from the germline V gene (reference sequence), the CDR1 and CDR2 loops are GTSNPN and SVGIG. The sample's time point label, decoded: recipient (host-origin) PBMCs collected before allo-HCT. Broader findings and caveats from the paper: The patient cohort was small and varied clinically, and sampling depth was recognized as a limitation. Within patients, how anatomically similar tissues were was a major factor shaping TCR repertoire composition, regardless of disease or transplant status. In both patients and mice, T cells from blood and spleen picked up only a limited part of the TCR repertoire that was detected in tissues. Which tissue TCRs were alloreactive or antigen-specific was not determined in the study, and some of the clones might have been host cells that persisted. Few T cell clones were found to be shared across patients, but shared repertoire signatures across patients were revealed in a tissue-specific fashion by motif-based clustering.

Worth noting for this clone: It lacks a known antigen. It has no much larger one-base neighbor in the sample; base qualities were not kept.

The receptor chain draws on TRBV30 and TRBJ2-7; a tentative D call is TRBD2 (6 bases match). This receptor was obtained from a woman aged 40-70 years who later had graft-versus-host disease after an allogeneic stem cell transplant. This sample comprised blood, obtained before transplantation. The CDR3 here reads CAWTMRGPLGYEQYF. The DNA sequence is as follows: TGTGCCTGGACTATGCGGGGTCCCCTGGGGTACGAGCAGTACTTC.